A selection of T cell receptor beta chains follows, all from one sample in a study of T cells in Graves' hyperthyroidism and ophthalmopathy. MiXCR, applied by TCRdb to the multiplex PCR reads, yields one record per CDR3 protein. The sample contains a few hundred thousand distinct CDR3 sequences, around 16% of which appear only once. The sample taken for sequencing was blood. These receptors were collected from a young woman with Graves' hyperthyroidism that later progressed to Graves' ophthalmopathy. CDR3s include the opening cysteine and the closing phenylalanine or tryptophan. The order of the fields is D gene, clone size, J gene, V gene, CDR3 DNA, CDR3 protein. A D gene is named only where the DNA matches it firmly. A clone size is listed for some rows: how often the clone was seen (once, few, many), or a class if it is expanded.

- many TRBJ1-1 TRBV27 TGTGCCAGCAGTACACAGGGCTACACTGAAGCTTTCTTT CASSTQGYTEAFF
TRBD1 few TRBJ2-1 TRBV29-1 TGCAGCGTTGGAGAATTGACAGGGGTTGAGGCTGAGCAGTTCTTC CSVGELTGVEAEQFF
TRBD1 many TRBJ2-7 TRBV12-3/TRBV12-4 TGTGCCAGCAGTTCCGGGACAGGGGACGAGCAGTACTTC CASSSGTGDEQYF
TRBD1 - TRBJ2-1 TRBV7-3 TGTGCCAGCAGCTTAACCAGGGACAGGGCAGTCAATGAGCAGTTCTTC CASSLTRDRAVNEQFF
- - TRBJ1-5 TRBV27 TGTGCCAGCAGAAAGGGCCTGAGTGGAGACACGCAGCATTTT CASRKGLSGDTQHF
- many TRBJ2-3 TRBV5-1 TGCGCCAGCAGCTTGGCAGGGTTCGGCACAGATACGCAGTATTTT CASSLAGFGTDTQYF
- few TRBJ1-2 TRBV20-1 TGCAGTGCTAGGCTACAGGGAAAGGATGGCTACACCTTC CSARLQGKDGYTF
- many TRBJ2-7 TRBV27 TGTGCCAGCAGTACGACCGGGGGTAGCGCCTTTGTGCAGTACTTC CASSTTGGSAFVQYF
TRBD1 many TRBJ1-1 TRBV18 TGTGCCAGCTCACCTCGGGACAGGGGCACGGCTTTCTTT CASSPRDRGTAFF
- many TRBJ1-1 TRBV7-9 TGTGCCAGCAGCGCCGGGACTTCAAACACTGAAGCTTTCTTT CASSAGTSNTEAFF
- many TRBJ1-1 TRBV7-2 TGTGCCAGCAGCTTAATCCAACGGAACACTGAAGCTTTCTTT CASSLIQRNTEAFF
TRBD1 - TRBJ1-4 TRBV12-3/TRBV12-4 TGTGCCAGCAGTCCCGACAGGGCTGGTGCTTTTAATGAAAAACTGTTTTTT CASSPDRAGAFNEKLFF
TRBD2 many TRBJ2-3 TRBV27 TGTGCCAGCAGTTTCGTGGGAGGGTTCCCAGATACGCAGTATTTT CASSFVGGFPDTQYF
- many TRBJ2-5 TRBV5-6 TGTGCCAGCAGCTTACAGGGACCTAGTGAGACCCAGTACTTC CASSLQGPSETQYF
- many TRBJ2-7 TRBV30 TGTGCCTGGAGTGTGGGGCTAGCCCCCTACGAGCAGTACTTC CAWSVGLAPYEQYF
- - TRBJ2-5 TRBV7-8 TGTGCCAGCAGTCTTAGCACTAGTTTTCCAGAGACCCAGTACTTC CASSLSTSFPETQYF
- - TRBJ1-2 TRBV7-9 TGTGCCAGCCTTCCAGAGACTAACTATGGCTACACCTTC CASLPETNYGYTF
- few TRBJ2-1 TRBV27 TGTGCCAGCAGACCCCCCCATTTTGAGGGCGCTACCTACAATGAGCAGTTCTTC CASRPPHFEGATYNEQFF
TRBD2 many TRBJ2-7 TRBV6-1 TGTGCCAGCAGTGCAGCTAGCGGGAGGGCCTTAAGGGAGCAGTACTTC CASSAASGRALREQYF
- many TRBJ2-7 TRBV12-3/TRBV12-4 TGTGCCAGCAGTTTAGTGTCGGACTACGAGCAGTACTTC CASSLVSDYEQYF
TRBD1 many TRBJ2-3 TRBV28 TGTGCCAGCAGTCCGACAGGGGATGGCACAGATACGCAGTATTTT CASSPTGDGTDTQYF
- few TRBJ2-1 TRBV20-1 TGCAGTGCTTCCTGGCTATATTACAATGAGCAGTTCTTC CSASWLYYNEQFF
- many TRBJ1-5 TRBV6-5 TGTGCCAGCAGTTACTCCGAGTATCAGCCCCAGCATTTT CASSYSEYQPQHF
TRBD1 - TRBJ1-5 TRBV5-1 TGCGCCAGCAGCCCGGACAGGATGGATCAGCCCCAGCATTTT CASSPDRMDQPQHF
- many TRBJ2-7 TRBV3-1 TGTGCCAGCAGCGTGAGTCGGAGCACCCCCCCTCTCTACGAGCAGTACTTC CASSVSRSTPPLYEQYF
TRBD2 - TRBJ2-7 TRBV3-1 TGTGCCAGCAGCTCCCAGGGCCGGGAGGGCCCCGAGCAGTACTTC CASSSQGREGPEQYF
- many TRBJ2-3 TRBV6-2/TRBV6-3 TGTGCCAGCAGTTATGTGGAGGGCACAGATACGCAGTATTTT CASSYVEGTDTQYF
- many TRBJ1-4 TRBV7-9 TGTGCCAGCAGCTTAGAGACAGGAACTAATGAAAAACTGTTTTTT CASSLETGTNEKLFF
- - TRBJ2-1 TRBV27 TGTGCCAGCAGTTTTGGGGCGGGACGCGAGCAGTTCTTC CASSFGAGREQFF
- many TRBJ2-7 TRBV20-1 TGCAGTGCTAGACGTACCCTCAGAGACGAGCAGTACTTC CSARRTLRDEQYF
TRBD1 - TRBJ2-7 TRBV30 TGTGCCTGGGGGACAGGGGGGACCTACGAGCAGTACTTC CAWGTGGTYEQYF
TRBD1 many TRBJ2-7 TRBV7-8 TGTGCCAGCAGGGGACAGGGGGCATCCGAGCAGTACTTC CASRGQGASEQYF
TRBD2 few TRBJ2-7 TRBV10-3 TGTGCCATCAGGGCGACTAGCGGGAGGGCCTACGAGCAGTACTTC CAIRATSGRAYEQYF
- few TRBJ2-7 TRBV7-9 TGTGCCAGCAGTCCCGGCGGGGAAGCCATGAAGCAGTACTTC CASSPGGEAMKQYF
- many TRBJ2-7 TRBV7-9 TGTGCCAGCAGCTCTGGGCGGGCAGGGGATGGCTACGAGCAGTACTTC CASSSGRAGDGYEQYF
- many TRBJ2-4 TRBV11-2 TGTGCCAGCAGCTTGAACATAGCCAAAAACATTCAGTACTTC CASSLNIAKNIQYF
- - TRBJ2-7 TRBV6-1 TGTGCCAGCAGTAAGACAGCCCGAAGTTACGAGCAGTACTTC CASSKTARSYEQYF
TRBD2 - TRBJ2-2 TRBV6-2/TRBV6-3 TGTGCCAGCAGTTGGGGCGGGAGTGCCGGGGAGCTGTTTTTT CASSWGGSAGELFF
TRBD2 many TRBJ2-7 TRBV28 TGTGCCAGCAGTGGGACTAGCGGGAGAATTAGGAGCTCCTACGAGCAGTACTTC CASSGTSGRIRSSYEQYF
TRBD2 - TRBJ2-1 TRBV2 TGTGCCAGCAGGTCAACTAGCGGGAGGGCCGGCAATGAGCAGTTCTTC CASRSTSGRAGNEQFF
- many TRBJ2-1 TRBV6-1 TGTGCCAGCAGTTTCCGGGACACTACCTACAATGAGCAGTTCTTC CASSFRDTTYNEQFF
- many TRBJ2-1 TRBV12-3/TRBV12-4 TGTGCCAGCACCAATTTTGGGAGGGGGGGTACCTCCTACAATGAGCAGTTCTTC CASTNFGRGGTSYNEQFF
TRBD1 few TRBJ1-6 TRBV6-1 TGTGCCAGCAGTACCGGGACAGGTAGTTCACCCCTCCACTTT CASSTGTGSSPLHF
TRBD1 many TRBJ2-5 TRBV28 TGTGCCAGCAGTTTATCCCACTCGGACAGGTACCGAGAGACCCAGTACTTC CASSLSHSDRYRETQYF
- - TRBJ2-7 TRBV18 TGTGCCAGCTCATACATAGGGGGGTACGAGCAGTACTTC CASSYIGGYEQYF
TRBD1 many TRBJ1-6 TRBV2 TGTGCCAGCAGCTTACAGGGGGGCCGCCCTTCACCCCTCCACTTT CASSLQGGRPSPLHF
- many TRBJ2-1 TRBV5-1 TGCGCCAGCAGCCCGAGCCGGGCCACCTGGTCCTACAATGAGCAGTTCTTC CASSPSRATWSYNEQFF
- few TRBJ1-1 TRBV14 TGTGCCAGTTCTTGGGGGGGCACTGAAGCTTTCTTT CASSWGGTEAFF
- - TRBJ1-2 TRBV28 TGTGCCAGCCGCCGTGACGGCTACACCTTC CASRRDGYTF
TRBD1 - TRBJ2-7 TRBV5-1 TGCGCCAGCAGCCCTGGGACAGGGGGTTTGTACGAGCAGTACTTC CASSPGTGGLYEQYF
TRBD1 many TRBJ2-5 TRBV20-1 TGCAGTGCTAGAGATTCTAGACAGGGTCTGCAAGAGACCCAGTACTTC CSARDSRQGLQETQYF
- many TRBJ1-3 TRBV2 TGTGCCAGCAGCAGAACCCACTCTGGAAACACCATATATTTT CASSRTHSGNTIYF
TRBD1 many TRBJ2-1 TRBV7-2 TGTGCCAGCAGCACAGGACAGGGGTACTCCTACAATGAGCAGTTCTTC CASSTGQGYSYNEQFF
- few TRBJ1-5 TRBV6-1 TGTGCCAGCACCCTAATCGATCAGCCCCAGCATTTT CASTLIDQPQHF
- many TRBJ2-3 TRBV10-3 TGTGCCATCAGTCGAAGGACAGACTCTAGCACAGATACGCAGTATTTT CAISRRTDSSTDTQYF
- many TRBJ2-3 TRBV7-6 TGTGCCAGCAGCTCAGCACATGGACGTGGCACAGATACGCAGTATTTT CASSSAHGRGTDTQYF
- few TRBJ2-1 TRBV27 TGTGCCAGCGATCGCGGGGATGGGCAGTTCTTC CASDRGDGQFF